This T cell receptor (beta chain) came from a study of blood T cell repertoires in COVID-19. The CDR3 totals 16 residues. The V gene's germline CDR1 is MNHNS and CDR2 SASEGT. V was clipped by 2 bases and J by 9 bases, with 17 bases between them. Sequencing used immunoSEQ multiplex PCR; TCRdb keeps in-frame clones, though not all of them. The table includes 90,000 to 120,000 clones, about four fifths detected once. This rearrangement joins TRBV6-1 to TRBJ1-6; a weak D match, TRBD1 (5 bases). The sample consisted of peripheral blood. The receptor's source is a woman older than 75 with active or convalescent COVID-19. The CDR3: CASSERGGALFSPLHF. The CDR3 DNA is TGTGCCAGCAGTGAAAGGGGCGGGGCTCTGTTTTCACCCCTCCACTTT.